This T cell receptor (beta chain) emerged from a study of shared clonotypes between healthy human individuals. Study-wide results and caveats: Generally, naive subsets came out with larger estimated richness than memory subsets.

It was into CD45RA+ naive and CD45RA-negative memory subsets that the CD4+ cells were split. Points on this clone: Its antigen is still unknown.

Only in-frame clones appear in the TCRdb table, and some are missing; sequencing was by immunoSEQ multiplex PCR. The top ten clones hold around 1.7% of a sample with some 680,000 clones, 55% to 85% of them seen once. The sequenced material came from memory CD4+ T cells sorted from blood. Specified subset: CD45RA-negative fraction. The source is a woman in her 30s in good health.

CDR3 amino acids: CASSKPGTGLGYTF. CDR3 bases: TGTGCCAGCAGCAAACCCGGGACAGGGCTTGGCTACACCTTC. V is TRBV5-5 and J is TRBJ1-2, with 9 bases aligning to TRBD1. Germline V lookup: CDR1 SGHKS, CDR2 YYEKEE (reference sequence). The junction had 8 bases not matched to a gene; V was cut back by 4 bases and J by 7 bases. There are 14 residues in the CDR3.